Each of the 13 T cell receptor beta chains below was sequenced from the same sample in a study of blood T cell repertoires in COVID-19. Some clones are missing from TCRdb's copy, which holds only in-frame ones; the method was immunoSEQ multiplex PCR. The sample has about 290,000 clones, around four fifths seen once. Sequencing was performed on peripheral blood. The source of these receptors is a woman between 50 and 59 years old with active or convalescent COVID-19.

This clone was observed a single time. The J gene is TRBJ2-3, the V gene TRBV12-3 or TRBV12-4, with a tentative D call TRBD2 (6 bases). Trimming took off 5 bases at V and 6 bases at J, with 12 bases between the two ends. CDR3 size: 13 residues. In DNA form, the CDR3 reads TGTGCCAGCAGTCCGAACCTAGCGGATACGCAGTATTTT. As protein: CASSPNLADTQYF.

This chain uses TRBV19 with TRBJ1-1, with 9 positions matching TRBD1. The CDR3 is 14 residues long. The trim removed 6 bases at V and 6 bases at J, leaving 8 bases unmatched. CDR1 and CDR2 from the germline V gene are LNHDA and SQIVND (reference sequence). The CDR3 DNA follows: TGTGCCAGTAGGCCGGGACAGGGTCGCGCTGAAGCTTTCTTT. Translating it yields CASRPGQGRAEAFF.

This clone was recorded a few times. This chain connects TRBV5-1 to TRBJ2-1, with 9 bases aligning to TRBD1. Germline V lookup: CDR1 SGHRS, CDR2 YFSETQ. V shed 0 bases and J 5 bases; nucleotides not matched to a gene: 3. The CDR3 is 15 residues long. CDR3 bases: TGCGCCAGCAGCTTGGTGGGACAGGGAAACAATGAGCAGTTCTTC. Amino acid sequence: CASSLVGQGNNEQFF.

The DNA of the CDR3 is TGTGCCAGCGCGGTCGGGGACTATGGCTACACCTTC. Translation: CASAVGDYGYTF. The V call is TRBV12-3 or TRBV12-4, the J call TRBJ1-2; unclear D gene. CDR3 length: 12 amino acids. The germline V and J ends were trimmed by 8 bases and 3 bases, with 10 bases remaining between them.

This rearrangement joins TRBV7-2 to TRBJ2-5; TRBD2 might be the D (6 bases). Germline CDR1 is SGHTA and CDR2 is FQGNSA. The CDR3 has 17 residues. Deletions cut 1 base from V and 5 bases from J, with 20 bases between. This chain's CDR3 is CASSLGPRDRGKETQYF. As DNA, the CDR3 is TGTGCCAGCAGCTTAGGACCCCGGGACCGGGGGAAGGAGACCCAGTACTTC.

The chain links TRBV2 to TRBJ2-7; D might be TRBD1 (6 bases). V was trimmed by 8 bases and J by 6 bases, leaving 23 bases between them. CDR3 length: 15 residues. The V gene's germline CDR1 is SNHLY and CDR2 FYNNEI. The CDR3 DNA reads TGTGCCAGCCGGTCCCTTATCAGGGGAAAGGCCGAGCAGTACTTC. This sequence encodes CASRSLIRGKAEQYF.

This clone has only one observation. The V call is TRBV4-1, the J call TRBJ1-1; 10 nucleotides match TRBD1. Per germline, CDR1 MGHRA and CDR2 YSYEKL. The CDR3 spans 13 residues. V shed 3 bases, J shed 10 bases, and the junction held 5 bases outside the gene matches. The CDR3 bases are TGCGCCAGCAGCCACGGACAGGGGGTTGGAGCTTTCTTT. It is translated as CASSHGQGVGAFF.

The chain combines TRBV27 with TRBJ1-4; D perhaps matches TRBD1 (6 bases). V was pared by 4 bases and J by 5 bases, with 14 bases between. Germline lookup yields CDR1 MNHEY and CDR2 SMNVEV (reference sequence). The CDR3 extends over 15 amino acids. The CDR3 DNA reads as TGTGCCAGCAGTTCCAACTGGGGGCCGAATGAAAAACTGTTTTTT. The encoded protein is CASSSNWGPNEKLFF.

V is TRBV12-3 or TRBV12-4 and J is TRBJ2-1; D uncertain. This CDR3 has 11 residues. Trimming removed 4 bases from V and 10 bases from J, with 8 bases in between. The CDR3 loop is CASSYSREQFF. The CDR3 region has the DNA TGTGCCAGCAGTTACTCTAGGGAGCAGTTCTTC.

Worth noting for this clone: One junction end does not reproduce the germline sequence, and a read error may be involved. The V gene is TRBV10-3, the J gene TRBJ2-7, with 10 bases fitting TRBD2. This CDR3 spans 15 amino acids. CDR1 is ENHRY and CDR2 is SYGVKD in the germline V gene. The CDR3 region is CAISGGTSESSEQYF. For the CDR3, the DNA is TGTGCCATCAGTGGGGGGACTAGCGAATCCTCCGAGCAGTACTTC.

Turning to this clone: It is unclear where the CDR3 begins or ends on the DNA, so no DNA is shown, and the CDR3 is as TCRdb lists it. This rearrangement joins TRBV12-2 to TRBJ1-2; the D segment call TRBD1 is taken from the table without a DNA check. TRBV12-2 is described as a pseudogene. From its first to its last residue, the CDR3 has 17 amino acids. This chain's CDR3 is CASRFGQGADRNYGYTF.

This chain links TRBV4-2 with TRBJ2-4; D uncertain. V shed 0 bases and J shed 0 bases, with 15 bases lying between them. The length of the CDR3 is 18 residues. Germline V CDR1 and CDR2: LGHNA, YNFKEQ. The CDR3 loop is CASSQERSAVLAKNIQYF. The CDR3 coding sequence is TGTGCCAGCAGCCAAGAAAGGTCGGCGGTCCTAGCCAAAAACATTCAGTACTTC.

The rearrangement uses TRBV28 and TRBJ2-3; 14 bases line up with TRBD2. The length of the CDR3 is 16 residues. V shed 6 bases, J shed 3 bases, and the junction held 5 bases outside the gene matches. Germline loops: CDR1 MDHEN, CDR2 SYDVKM. The CDR3 loop is CASSSGTSGSTDTQYF. DNA for the CDR3: TGTGCCAGCAGCTCCGGGACTAGCGGGAGTACAGATACGCAGTATTTT. The complete variable domain, with remaining parts taken from reference TRBV28 and TRBJ2-3, reads DVKVTQSSRYLVKRTGEKVFLECVQDMDHENMFWYRQDPGLGLRLIYFSYDVKMKEKGDIPEGYSVSREKKERFSLILESASTNQTSMYLCASSSGTSGSTDTQYFGPGTRLTVL.